Below are 22 T cell receptor beta chains sequenced from a single sample in a study of T cells in localized non-small cell lung cancer. Profiled with immunoSEQ multiplex PCR; TCRdb holds only in-frame clones, not every one. This sample has 70,000 to 80,000 clones, with more than 70% found just once. This material consisted of peripheral blood, taken before any cancer treatment. These receptors came from a woman aged 35-75 years with stage I squamous cell lung carcinoma.

The CDR3 spells CAISGSTGGYEQYF. The CDR3 coding sequence is TGTGCCATCAGTGGGTCGACAGGGGGCTACGAGCAGTACTTC. The chain is built from TRBV10-3 and TRBJ2-7; TRBD1 agrees at 9 bases. This CDR3 comprises 14 residues. J lost 3 bases, V lost 4 bases, and 4 bases had no gene match. Germline CDR1 and CDR2: ENHRY and SYGVKD.

This chain joins TRBV7-9 and TRBJ1-4, with D unresolved. The CDR3 is 15 residues long. Germline lookup yields CDR1 SEHNR and CDR2 FQNEAQ (reference sequence). V was shortened by 1 base and J by 0 bases, with 6 bases between the two germline ends. The DNA of the CDR3 is TGTGCCAGCAGCTTAGAAAGGTCAACTAATGAAAAACTGTTTTTT. This encodes CASSLERSTNEKLFF.

The chain joins TRBV19 to TRBJ2-7; 7 bases line up with TRBD2. The CDR3 totals 15 residues. From germline, CDR1 is LNHDA and CDR2 SQIVND (reference sequence). V lost 4 bases to trimming and J lost 0 bases; unmatched junction nucleotides: 6. DNA for the CDR3: TGTGCCAGTAGTACTAGCGGAGTACCCTCCTACGAGCAGTACTTC. Its protein product is CASSTSGVPSYEQYF.

This rearrangement joins TRBV4-1 to TRBJ2-2, with D unresolved. This CDR3 has 16 amino acids. V was trimmed by 5 bases and J by 7 bases, leaving 20 bases between them. The germline V gene encodes CDR1 MGHRA and CDR2 YSYEKL. The CDR3 loop is CASSEVVGFSGGELFF. In DNA, the CDR3 is TGCGCCAGCAGCGAAGTGGTGGGTTTTTCGGGCGGGGAGCTGTTTTTT.

The chain is built from TRBV6-6 and TRBJ1-1, with D uncertain. V lost 2 bases to trimming and J lost 3 bases, with 4 bases between them. This CDR3 is built from 12 residues. Germline V gene sequence: CDR1 MNHNY, CDR2 SVGAGI (reference sequence). Here the CDR3 reads CASSYVDTEAFF. CDR3 nucleotides: TGTGCCAGCAGTTACGTCGACACTGAAGCTTTCTTT.

J is TRBJ2-3 and V is TRBV30; TRBD2 agrees at 9 bases. CDR1 is GTSNPN and CDR2 is SVGIG in the germline V gene (reference sequence). V shed 5 bases and J 4 bases; nucleotides not matched to a gene: 7. The CDR3 covers 14 residues. The CDR3 coding sequence is TGTGCCTGGGTTGGACTAGCGTCGCCAGATACGCAGTATTTT. Its protein product is CAWVGLASPDTQYF. Full variable domain (remainder filled in from reference TRBV30 and TRBJ2-3): SQTIHQWPATLVQPVGSPLSLECTVEGTSNPNLYWYRQAAGRGLQLLFYSVGIGQISSEVPQNLSASRPQDRQFILSSKKLLLSDSGFYLCAWVGLASPDTQYFGPGTRLTVL.

This chain uses TRBV13 with TRBJ2-7, with D perhaps matching TRBD1 (5 bases). The CDR3 is 13 residues long. Trimming cost V 6 bases and J 5 bases, with 14 bases left between them. The germline V gene has CDR1 PRHDT and CDR2 FYEKMQ (reference sequence). The CDR3 region has the DNA TGTGCCAGCAGTCGGCAGGGTTCCCACGAGCAGTACTTC. This encodes CASSRQGSHEQYF. Together with reference TRBV13 and TRBJ2-7, the CDR3 gives the full variable domain: AAGVIQSPRHLIKEKRETATLKCYPIPRHDTVYWYQQGPGQDPQFLISFYEKMQSDKGSIPDRFSAQQFSDYHSELNMSSLELGDSALYFCASSRQGSHEQYFGPGTRLTVT.

The count of this clone is one. This chain connects TRBV7-3 to TRBJ2-7; 8 nucleotides align to TRBD1. The CDR3 has 15 amino acids. V dropped 2 bases and J dropped 2; count of bases not matched to a gene: 5. The germline gives CDR1 SGHTA, CDR2 FQGTGA. Here the CDR3 DNA reads TGTGCCAGCAGCTTATCAGGGGGCGTCGCCTACGAGCAGTACTTC. Protein product: CASSLSGGVAYEQYF.

The J gene is TRBJ1-5, the V gene TRBV6-5; 10 bases line up with TRBD1. The CDR3 is made up of 15 amino acids. Germline CDR1 is MNHEY and CDR2 is SVGAGI. The V gene end was trimmed by 6 bases and the J gene end by 7 bases; junction bases not matched to a gene: 9. The CDR3 is CASRPGQGVGQPQHF. CDR3 sequence (DNA): TGTGCCAGCAGACCCGGACAGGGGGTAGGGCAGCCCCAGCATTTT.

This clone was recorded a few times. This chain joins TRBV7-8 and TRBJ1-1; D might be TRBD1 (5 bases). Germline-derived CDR1 and CDR2 are SGHVS and FQNEAQ. V gave up 7 bases and J gave up 0 bases, with 12 bases separating them. This CDR3 region has 14 residues. Here the CDR3 reads CASTPMGVNTEAFF. CDR3 nucleotides: TGTGCCAGCACCCCCATGGGGGTGAACACTGAAGCTTTCTTT. Combining the CDR3 with reference TRBV7-8 and TRBJ1-1 gives the whole variable domain GAGVSQSPRYKVAKRGQDVALRCDPISGHVSLFWYQQALGQGPEFLTYFQNEAQLDKSGLPSDRFFAERPEGSVSTLKIQRTQQEDSAVYLCASTPMGVNTEAFFGQGTRLTVV.

This chain links TRBV7-9 with TRBJ1-1; the D is unclear. CDR1 and CDR2 from the germline V gene are SEHNR and FQNEAQ (reference sequence). This CDR3 has 15 residues. V was cut by 1 base and J by 6 bases, with 15 bases left in between. CDR3 protein: CASSLGTFSQAEAFF. CDR3 nucleotides: TGTGCCAGCAGCTTAGGGACTTTCAGCCAGGCTGAAGCTTTCTTT.

The chain links TRBV27 to TRBJ2-7; 10 bases are a match to TRBD1. V shed 2 bases and J 5 bases; nucleotides not matched to a gene: 9. Germline V lookup: CDR1 MNHEY, CDR2 SMNVEV (reference sequence). This CDR3 contains 16 residues. For the CDR3, the DNA is TGTGCCAGCAGTTTAGATTACCGGGACAGGGGCCACGAGCAGTACTTC. This sequence encodes CASSLDYRDRGHEQYF.

The rearrangement joins TRBV5-6 to TRBJ2-5, with 7 bases matching TRBD1. From germline, CDR1 is SGHDT and CDR2 YYEEEE. Unmatched junction bases numbered 0, after V lost 1 base and J lost 3 bases. The CDR3 contains 13 residues. This CDR3 is CASSLQGEETQYF. CDR3 DNA: TGTGCCAGCAGCTTGCAGGGGGAAGAGACCCAGTACTTC.

On this clone: The CDR3 does not end in the conserved phenylalanine or tryptophan, so this is likely a read error. No DNA is shown, since the ends of the CDR3 on it are uncertain; the CDR3 is the one TCRdb lists. The chain has TRBV6-5 and TRBJ2-3; the DNA was not used to check the table's D call, TRBD2. The germline V gene has CDR1 MNHEY and CDR2 SVGAGI. The CDR3 sequence runs 8 residues, both termini included. The CDR3 loop reads CASRWTSE.

This chain links TRBV5-1 with TRBJ1-2; perhaps TRBD1 as D (5 bases). V was cut by 0 bases and J by 4 bases, with 13 bases left in between. The germline V gene encodes CDR1 SGHRS and CDR2 YFSETQ. The length of the CDR3 is 15 residues. CDR3 DNA sequence: TGCGCCAGCAGCTTGGATGAGGGTGGGGCCTATGGCTACACCTTC. It specifies CASSLDEGGAYGYTF.

The chain employs TRBV5-1 and TRBJ1-4; TRBD1 is a possible D gene (5 bases). The germline V gene encodes CDR1 SGHRS and CDR2 YFSETQ. V lost 3 bases and J lost 0, with 9 bases in between. CDR3 length equals 15 residues. CDR3 amino acids: CASSSRGATNEKLFF. The CDR3 bases are TGCGCCAGCAGCTCGAGGGGTGCAACTAATGAAAAACTGTTTTTT.

Here the CDR3 reads CAWSVRGPWQFF. The CDR3 DNA reads TGTGCCTGGAGTGTACGAGGCCCCTGGCAGTTCTTC. This chain connects TRBV30 to TRBJ2-1; D not resolved. The germline V gene has CDR1 GTSNPN and CDR2 SVGIG (reference sequence). V lost 0 bases and J lost 12, with 12 bases in between. The CDR3 extends over 12 amino acids.

In nucleotides, the CDR3 is TGTGCCAGCTCCGTAGGGGGTGAGACCCAGTACTTC. Translation: CASSVGGETQYF. The chain carries TRBV18 and TRBJ2-5; a possible D gene is TRBD1 (6 bases). The germline V and J ends were trimmed by 6 bases and 5 bases, with 10 bases remaining between them. Germline V lookup: CDR1 KGHSH, CDR2 LQKENI. There are 12 residues in the CDR3.

The chain couples TRBV6-5 to TRBJ1-1, with D unclear. Trimming removed 5 bases from V and 3 bases from J, with 10 bases in between. CDR1 and CDR2 (germline): MNHEY, SVGAGI. CDR3 size: 13 residues. The CDR3 region is CASSRGIDTEAFF. CDR3 bases: TGTGCCAGCAGTAGAGGAATCGACACTGAAGCTTTCTTT.

The count of this clone is one. The chain carries TRBV4-2 and TRBJ1-4, with 8 bases matching TRBD1. The CDR3 length is 16 residues. Unmatched junction bases numbered 4, after V lost 4 bases and J lost 0 bases. Germline lookup yields CDR1 LGHNA and CDR2 YNFKEQ. The DNA for the CDR3 is TGTGCCAGCAGCCCCGACAGGGGTGCAACTAATGAAAAACTGTTTTTT. This codes for CASSPDRGATNEKLFF.

This clone was seen a handful of times. V gene TRBV6-5 combines with J gene TRBJ1-2; D is undetermined. The V and J ends lost 5 bases and 4 bases respectively, with 14 bases between them. CDR3 length: 14 amino acids. CDR1 is MNHEY and CDR2 is SVGAGI in the germline V gene. CDR3 nucleotide sequence: TGTGCCAGCAGTCCCACCGGGAGAGGCTATGGCTACACCTTC. This codes for CASSPTGRGYGYTF.

The chain carries TRBV6-5 and TRBJ1-2; D is undetermined. The V gene lost 0 bases and the J gene lost 2 bases, with 10 bases spanning the gap. The CDR3 totals 15 residues. The germline V gene encodes CDR1 MNHEY and CDR2 SVGAGI. CDR3 sequence reads: CASSYSAALNYGYTF. For the CDR3, the DNA is TGTGCCAGCAGTTACTCCGCGGCCTTAAACTATGGCTACACCTTC.